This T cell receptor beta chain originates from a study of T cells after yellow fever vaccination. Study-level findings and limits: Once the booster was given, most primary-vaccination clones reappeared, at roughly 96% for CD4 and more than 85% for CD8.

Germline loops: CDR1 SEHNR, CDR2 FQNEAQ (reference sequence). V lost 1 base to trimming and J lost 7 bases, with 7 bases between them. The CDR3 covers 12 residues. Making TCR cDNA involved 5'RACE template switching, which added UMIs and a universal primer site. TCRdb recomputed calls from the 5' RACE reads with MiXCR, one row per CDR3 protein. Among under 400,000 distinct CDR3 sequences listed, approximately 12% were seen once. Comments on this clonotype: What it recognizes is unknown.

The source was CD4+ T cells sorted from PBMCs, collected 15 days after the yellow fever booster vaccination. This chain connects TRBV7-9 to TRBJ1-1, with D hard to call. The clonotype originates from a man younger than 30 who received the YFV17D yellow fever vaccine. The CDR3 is CASSLGADEAFF. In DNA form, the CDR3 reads TGTGCCAGCAGCTTAGGGGCAGATGAAGCTTTCTTT.